This TCR beta chain was sequenced in a study of blood T cell repertoires in COVID-19. Germline V gene data show CDR1 as MNHEY and CDR2 as SVGAGI. With 0 bases clipped from V and 6 bases from J, the junction kept 7 bases outside the gene matches. This CDR3 comprises 15 residues. The method was immunoSEQ multiplex PCR; TCRdb's version includes in-frame clones alone and lacks a portion of them. The sample consists of about 140,000 clones, 77% of them appearing once. The clonotype comes from a woman between 45 and 60 years old with active or convalescent COVID-19. The material sequenced was peripheral blood. The chain is built from TRBV6-5 and TRBJ1-2; 7 bases map to TRBD1. Here the CDR3 reads CASSYSLKGAHGYTF. In nucleotides, the CDR3 is TGTGCCAGCAGTTACTCCCTGAAGGGGGCTCATGGCTACACCTTC.